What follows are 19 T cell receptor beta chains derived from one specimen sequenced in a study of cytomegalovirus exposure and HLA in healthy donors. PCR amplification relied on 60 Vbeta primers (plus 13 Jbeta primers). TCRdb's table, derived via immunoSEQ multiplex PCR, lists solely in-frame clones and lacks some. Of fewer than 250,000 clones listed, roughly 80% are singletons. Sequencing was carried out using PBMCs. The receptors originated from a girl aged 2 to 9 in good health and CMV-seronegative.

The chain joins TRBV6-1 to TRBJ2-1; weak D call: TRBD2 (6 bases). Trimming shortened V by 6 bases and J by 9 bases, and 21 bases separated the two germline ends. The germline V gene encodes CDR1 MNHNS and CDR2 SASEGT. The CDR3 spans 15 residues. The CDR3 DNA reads TGTGCCAGCAGCCTGCTCCTCGGGGGTGAGGGTGAGCAGTTCTTC. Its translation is CASSLLLGGEGEQFF.

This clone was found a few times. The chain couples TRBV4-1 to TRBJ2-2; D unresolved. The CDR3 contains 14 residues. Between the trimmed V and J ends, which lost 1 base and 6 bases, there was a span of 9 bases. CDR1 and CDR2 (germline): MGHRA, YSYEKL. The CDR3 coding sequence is TGCGCCAGCAGCCAAGTGTCGGAGCCCGGGGAGCTGTTTTTT. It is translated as CASSQVSEPGELFF.

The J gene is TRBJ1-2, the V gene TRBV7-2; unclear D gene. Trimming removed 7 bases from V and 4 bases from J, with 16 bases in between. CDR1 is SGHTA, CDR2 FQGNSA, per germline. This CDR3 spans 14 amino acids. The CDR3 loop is CASTPDGSVYGYTF. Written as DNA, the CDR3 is TGTGCCAGCACGCCTGACGGGAGTGTCTATGGCTACACCTTC.

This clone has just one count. The CDR3 coding sequence is TGCAGCGTGATAACGGAGGGACAGGGGAATGAAAAACTGTTTTTT. This encodes CSVITEGQGNEKLFF. The chain is built from TRBV29-1 and TRBJ1-4; 10 bases match TRBD1. Germline V gene sequence: CDR1 SQVTM, CDR2 ANQGSEA. This CDR3 has 15 amino acids. V lost 6 bases and J lost 5; bases outside the gene matches: 9.

CDR3 DNA: TGTGCCAGCAGCAAGGGGGGGACCGTGGGGCAATATAGCAATCAGCCCCAGCATTTT. The encoded protein is CASSKGGTVGQYSNQPQHF. This sequence joins TRBV21-1 and TRBJ1-5. TRBV21-1 constitutes a pseudogene. This CDR3 region has 19 residues.

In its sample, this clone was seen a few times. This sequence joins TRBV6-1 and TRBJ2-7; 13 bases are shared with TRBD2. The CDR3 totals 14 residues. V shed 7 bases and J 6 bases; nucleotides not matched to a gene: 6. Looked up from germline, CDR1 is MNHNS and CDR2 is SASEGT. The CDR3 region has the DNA TGTGCCAGCATCCGGACTAGCGGGAGTACCGAGCAGTACTTC. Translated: CASIRTSGSTEQYF.

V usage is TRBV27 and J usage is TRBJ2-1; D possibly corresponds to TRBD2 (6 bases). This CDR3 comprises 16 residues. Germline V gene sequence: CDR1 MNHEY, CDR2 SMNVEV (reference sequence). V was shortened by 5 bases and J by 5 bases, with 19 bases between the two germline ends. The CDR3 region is CASSPPFVGGNNEQFF. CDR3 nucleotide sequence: TGTGCCAGCAGTCCACCTTTTGTTGGAGGGAACAATGAGCAGTTCTTC.

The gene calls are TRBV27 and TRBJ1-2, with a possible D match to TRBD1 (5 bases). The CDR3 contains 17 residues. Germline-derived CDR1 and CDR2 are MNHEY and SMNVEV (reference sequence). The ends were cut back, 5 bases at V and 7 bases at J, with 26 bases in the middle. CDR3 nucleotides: TGTGCCAGCAGTCTTACCCGGGGGTCCCTTGCCTTCGGTGGCTACACCTTC. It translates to CASSLTRGSLAFGGYTF.

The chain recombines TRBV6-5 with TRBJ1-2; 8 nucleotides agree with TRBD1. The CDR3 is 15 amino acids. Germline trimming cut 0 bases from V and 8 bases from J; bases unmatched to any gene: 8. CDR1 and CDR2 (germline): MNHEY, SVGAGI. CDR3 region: CASSYSRGRMGGYTF. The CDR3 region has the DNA TGTGCCAGCAGTTACTCCAGGGGGCGGATGGGAGGCTACACCTTC.

CDR3 nucleotide sequence: TGCGCCAGCAGCTTTACCACAGGGAACACTGAAGCTTTCTTT. It is translated as CASSFTTGNTEAFF. The gene calls are TRBV5-1 and TRBJ1-1; TRBD1 is a possible D gene (5 bases). This CDR3 region has 14 residues. Germline loops: CDR1 SGHRS, CDR2 YFSETQ. Trimming pared 2 bases from V and 1 base from J, leaving 9 bases between.

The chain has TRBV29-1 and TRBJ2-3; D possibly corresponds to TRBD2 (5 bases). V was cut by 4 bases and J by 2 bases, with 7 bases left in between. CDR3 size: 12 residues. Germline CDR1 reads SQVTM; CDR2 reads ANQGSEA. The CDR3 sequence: CSVGGNTDTQYF. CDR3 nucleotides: TGCAGCGTTGGAGGGAACACAGATACGCAGTATTTT.

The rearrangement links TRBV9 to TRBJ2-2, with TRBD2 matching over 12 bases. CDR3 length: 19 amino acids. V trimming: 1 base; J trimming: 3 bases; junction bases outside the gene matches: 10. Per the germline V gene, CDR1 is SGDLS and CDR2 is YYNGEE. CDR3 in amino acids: CASSVTWTSGTLYTGELFF. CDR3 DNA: TGTGCCAGCAGCGTAACCTGGACTAGCGGGACACTATACACCGGGGAGCTGTTTTTT.

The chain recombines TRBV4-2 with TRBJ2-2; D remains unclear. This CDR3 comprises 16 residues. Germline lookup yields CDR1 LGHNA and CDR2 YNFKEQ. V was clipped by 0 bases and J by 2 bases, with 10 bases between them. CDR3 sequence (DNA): TGTGCCAGCAGCCAAGACGGGTATTCAAACACCGGGGAGCTGTTTTTT. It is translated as CASSQDGYSNTGELFF.

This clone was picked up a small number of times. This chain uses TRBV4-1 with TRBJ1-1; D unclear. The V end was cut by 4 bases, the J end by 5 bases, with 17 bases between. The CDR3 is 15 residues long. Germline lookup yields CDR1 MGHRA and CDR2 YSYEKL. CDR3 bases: TGCGCCAGCAGCCCGATTTTTGACCGGGAAACTGAAGCTTTCTTT. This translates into CASSPIFDRETEAFF.

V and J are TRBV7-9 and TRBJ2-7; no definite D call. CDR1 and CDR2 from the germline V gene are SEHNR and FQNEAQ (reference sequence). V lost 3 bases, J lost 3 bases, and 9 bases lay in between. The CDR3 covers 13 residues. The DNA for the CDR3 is TGTGCCAGCAGCTTGCAGGAATTCTACGAGCAGTACTTC. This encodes CASSLQEFYEQYF.

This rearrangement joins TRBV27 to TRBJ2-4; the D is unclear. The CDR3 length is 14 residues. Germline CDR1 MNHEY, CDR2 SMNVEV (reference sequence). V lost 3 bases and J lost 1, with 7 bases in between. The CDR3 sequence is CASSFSSAKNIQYF. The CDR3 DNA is TGTGCCAGCAGTTTTTCCAGTGCCAAAAACATTCAGTACTTC.

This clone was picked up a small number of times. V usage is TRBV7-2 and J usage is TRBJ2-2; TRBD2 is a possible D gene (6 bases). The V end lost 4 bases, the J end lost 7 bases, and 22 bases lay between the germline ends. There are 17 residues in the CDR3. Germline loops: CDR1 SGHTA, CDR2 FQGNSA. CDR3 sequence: CASSSWRDAKGGGELFF. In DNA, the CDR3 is TGTGCCAGCAGCTCGTGGCGGGACGCCAAAGGAGGCGGGGAGCTGTTTTTT.

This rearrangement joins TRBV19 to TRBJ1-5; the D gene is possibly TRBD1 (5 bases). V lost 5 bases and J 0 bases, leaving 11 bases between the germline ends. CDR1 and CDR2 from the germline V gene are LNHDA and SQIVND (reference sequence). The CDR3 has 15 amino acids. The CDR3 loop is CASSETVDSNQPQHF. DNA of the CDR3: TGTGCCAGTAGTGAGACAGTGGATAGCAATCAGCCCCAGCATTTT.

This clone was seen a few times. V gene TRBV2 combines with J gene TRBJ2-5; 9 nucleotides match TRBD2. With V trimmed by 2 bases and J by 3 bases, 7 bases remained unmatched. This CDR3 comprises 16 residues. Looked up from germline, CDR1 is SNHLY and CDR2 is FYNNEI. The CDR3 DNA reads TGTGCCAGCAGTGAATGGGCTAGCGGGGAGAAAGAGACCCAGTACTTC. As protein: CASSEWASGEKETQYF.